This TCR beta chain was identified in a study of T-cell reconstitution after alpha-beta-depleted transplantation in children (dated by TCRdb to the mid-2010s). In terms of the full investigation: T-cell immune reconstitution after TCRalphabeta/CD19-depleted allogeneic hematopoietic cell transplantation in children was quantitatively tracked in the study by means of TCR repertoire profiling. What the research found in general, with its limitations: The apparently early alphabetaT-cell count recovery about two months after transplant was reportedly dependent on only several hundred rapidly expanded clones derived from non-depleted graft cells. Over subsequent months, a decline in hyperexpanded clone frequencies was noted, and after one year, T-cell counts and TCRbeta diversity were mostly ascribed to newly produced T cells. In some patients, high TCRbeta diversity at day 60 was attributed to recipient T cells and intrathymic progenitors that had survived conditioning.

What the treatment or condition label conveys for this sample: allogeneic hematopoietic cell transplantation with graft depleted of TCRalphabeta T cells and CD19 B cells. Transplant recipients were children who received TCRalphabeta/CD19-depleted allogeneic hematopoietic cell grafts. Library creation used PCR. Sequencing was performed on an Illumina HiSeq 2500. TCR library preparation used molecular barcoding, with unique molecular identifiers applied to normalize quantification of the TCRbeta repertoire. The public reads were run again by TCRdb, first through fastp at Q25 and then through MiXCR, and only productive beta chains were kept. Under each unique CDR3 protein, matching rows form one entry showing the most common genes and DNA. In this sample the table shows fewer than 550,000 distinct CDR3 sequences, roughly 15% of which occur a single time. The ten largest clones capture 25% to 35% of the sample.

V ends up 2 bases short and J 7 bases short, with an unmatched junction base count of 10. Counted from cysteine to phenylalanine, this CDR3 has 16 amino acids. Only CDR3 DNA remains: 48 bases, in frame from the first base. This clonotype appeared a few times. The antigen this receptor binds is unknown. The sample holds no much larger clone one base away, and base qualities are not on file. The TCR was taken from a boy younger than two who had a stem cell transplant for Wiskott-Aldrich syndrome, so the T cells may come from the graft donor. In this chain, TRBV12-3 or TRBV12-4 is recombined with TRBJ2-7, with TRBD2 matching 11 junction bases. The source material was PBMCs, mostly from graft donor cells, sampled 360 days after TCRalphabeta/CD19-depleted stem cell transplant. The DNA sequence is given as TGTGCCAGCAGTTTATCGTTAGCGGGAGGGCCGGGGGAGCAGTACTTC. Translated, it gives CASSLSLAGGPGEQYF.